The next 19 T cell receptor beta chains were all read from a single sample in a study of identical twins. Via MiXCR, TCRdb re-called the 5' RACE reads, giving one row per CDR3 protein. The sample has some 690,000 distinct CDR3 sequences, roughly 20% seen once. These data were likewise used in another study, on T cells expressing NK-cell markers.

The sequenced sample was PBMCs. Source of these receptors: a woman between 18 and 30 years old in good health.

This clonotype has just a few counts. The chain carries TRBV12-3 or TRBV12-4 and TRBJ2-3, with a tentative D call TRBD1 (5 bases). V was cut by 5 bases and J by 4 bases, with 22 bases left in between. The CDR3 extends over 17 amino acids. The CDR3 loop reads CASSPQIGQGGPDTQYF. Written as DNA, the CDR3 is TGTGCCAGCAGTCCGCAGATTGGGCAGGGTGGCCCAGATACGCAGTATTTT.

This rearrangement joins TRBV20-1 to TRBJ2-7, with 9 bases lining up with TRBD2. The CDR3 covers 14 residues. Germline-derived CDR1 and CDR2 are DFQATT and SNEGSKA (reference sequence). The trim removed 5 bases at V and 5 bases at J, leaving 10 bases unmatched. The CDR3 coding sequence is TGCAGTGCTTCCCATAGCGGGAGTTTCAACGAGCAGTACTTC. Residues: CSASHSGSFNEQYF.

The J gene is TRBJ2-7, the V gene TRBV5-1; the D is unclear. The germline V gene encodes CDR1 SGHRS and CDR2 YFSETQ. V lost 1 base and J lost 3, with 11 bases in between. The CDR3 consists of 14 residues. CDR3 coding DNA: TGCGCCAGCAGCTTGTTTGCGCCGAGCTACGAGCAGTACTTC. It specifies CASSLFAPSYEQYF.

The chain employs TRBV14 and TRBJ2-5; TRBD2 is a possible D gene (5 bases). V lost 3 bases and J 4 bases, leaving 12 bases between the germline ends. Germline V gives CDR1 SGHDN, CDR2 FVKESK. The CDR3 loop spans 14 amino acids. CDR3 sequence (DNA): TGTGCCAGCAGCCACAACGCCCGGGGAGAGACCCAGTACTTC. Protein sequence: CASSHNARGETQYF.

This clonotype was observed a few times. The rearrangement joins TRBV29-1 to TRBJ1-1; TRBD1 might be the D (6 bases). Trimming removed 6 bases from V and 1 base from J, with 12 bases in between. This CDR3 is built from 13 residues. Germline CDR1 is SQVTM and CDR2 is ANQGSEA. DNA of the CDR3: TGCAGCGTGACCCACAGGGAGAACACTGAAGCTTTCTTT. It specifies CSVTHRENTEAFF.

The chain is built from TRBV11-2 and TRBJ1-5, with unresolved D. V lost 3 bases to trimming and J lost 11 bases, with 11 bases between them. The CDR3 extends over 12 amino acids. CDR1 and CDR2 from the germline V gene are SGHAT and FQNNGV. The CDR3 DNA is TGTGCCAGCAGCTTTACCGGCGGGACCCAGCATTTT. This translates into CASSFTGGTQHF.

The CDR3 DNA is TGCAGCGTCTTGGGGGATACCGGGGAGCTGTTTTTT. The encoded protein is CSVLGDTGELFF. The chain joins TRBV29-1 to TRBJ2-2; D possibly matches TRBD1 or TRBD2 (5 bases each). The germline gives CDR1 SQVTM, CDR2 ANQGSEA. Trimming took 6 bases from V and 5 from J, leaving 10 bases between them. This CDR3 has 12 amino acids.

The chain carries TRBV7-2 and TRBJ1-6, with D tentatively TRBD1 (5 bases). The germline CDR1 and CDR2 sequences are SGHTA and FQGNSA. This CDR3 spans 15 amino acids. V dropped 3 bases and J dropped 5 bases, with 11 bases sitting between them. The CDR3 DNA reads as TGTGCCAGCAGCTTTCTGGGGCGTAATAATTCACCCCTCCACTTT. This codes for CASSFLGRNNSPLHF.

V is TRBV25-1 and J is TRBJ2-1; tentative D call: TRBD2 (5 bases). In germline, CDR1 is MGHDK, CDR2 SYGVNS. Trimming pared 9 bases from V and 7 bases from J, leaving 13 bases between. This CDR3 contains 12 residues. The CDR3 sequence: CASERYSNEQFF. The CDR3 coding sequence is TGTGCCAGTGAGCGGTATTCAAATGAGCAGTTCTTC.

There are a few counts of this clonotype. The chain joins TRBV20-1 to TRBJ2-1, with 8 bases lining up with TRBD2. The CDR3 sequence is 15 residues long. V was clipped by 1 base and J by 10 bases; unmatched bases: 12. CDR1 DFQATT and CDR2 SNEGSKA come from the germline V gene (reference sequence). The CDR3 region has the DNA TGCAGTGCTAGAGTTCAGGGACTAGTGTCGTACGAGCAGTTCTTC. This encodes CSARVQGLVSYEQFF.

This clonotype was detected a few times. The CDR3 sequence is CSARDESGRLTF. CDR3 DNA: TGCAGTGCTAGAGATGAATCAGGCCGGCTGACCTTC. The rearrangement uses TRBV20-1 and TRBJ1-2, with D unclear. CDR3 size: 12 residues. V lost 0 bases, J lost 14 bases, and 16 bases lay in between. The germline V gene encodes CDR1 DFQATT and CDR2 SNEGSKA (reference sequence).

The genes are TRBV20-1 and TRBJ2-5, with D unresolved. The V gene lost 5 bases and the J gene lost 4 bases, with 5 bases spanning the gap. Germline CDR1 DFQATT, CDR2 SNEGSKA (reference sequence). The CDR3 is 10 residues long. Here the CDR3 DNA reads TGCAGTGCTCTAATAGAGACCCAGTACTTC. Translating gives CSALIETQYF.

This clonotype showed up just a few times. V usage is TRBV20-1 and J usage is TRBJ2-3; D gene uncertain. Germline V gives CDR1 DFQATT, CDR2 SNEGSKA (reference sequence). V shed 4 bases and J shed 6 bases, with 8 bases lying between them. This CDR3 has 11 amino acids. The CDR3 nucleotides read TGCAGTGCTATTCTGTGGGATACGCAGTATTTT. It encodes CSAILWDTQYF.

V usage is TRBV13 and J usage is TRBJ1-2; TRBD1 might be the D (5 bases). Trimming stripped 7 bases from V and 4 bases from J, with 22 bases between. The CDR3 is 16 amino acids. Germline V gene data show CDR1 as PRHDT and CDR2 as FYEKMQ (reference sequence). The DNA of the CDR3 is TGTGCCAGCACCCTACCGGGGGATCGAGTGGGCTATGGCTACACCTTC. This translates into CASTLPGDRVGYGYTF.

This clonotype was picked up a small number of times. The chain couples TRBV20-1 to TRBJ2-5; a weak D match, TRBD1 (7 bases). Per the germline V gene, CDR1 is DFQATT and CDR2 is SNEGSKA (reference sequence). This CDR3 spans 13 amino acids. V was trimmed by 3 bases and J by 8 bases, leaving 16 bases between them. The CDR3 sequence: CSASQGGTQTQYF. CDR3 DNA: TGCAGTGCTAGCCAGGGGGGCACGCAAACCCAGTACTTC.

The table lists this clonotype with many counts. This chain joins TRBV7-8 and TRBJ2-7; D is perhaps TRBD2 (6 bases). Germline lookup yields CDR1 SGHVS and CDR2 FQNEAQ. V lost 8 bases and J 0 bases, leaving 11 bases between the germline ends. The CDR3 is 13 residues long. CDR3 protein: CASLREFSYEQYF. CDR3 sequence (DNA): TGTGCCAGCTTACGGGAGTTCTCCTACGAGCAGTACTTC. Full variable domain (remainder filled in from reference TRBV7-8 and TRBJ2-7): GAGVSQSPRYKVAKRGQDVALRCDPISGHVSLFWYQQALGQGPEFLTYFQNEAQLDKSGLPSDRFFAERPEGSVSTLKIQRTQQEDSAVYLCASLREFSYEQYFGPGTRLTVT.

CDR3 loop: CSAARLAGGVNEQFF. Written as DNA, the CDR3 is TGCAGTGCTGCCCGTCTAGCGGGAGGGGTCAATGAGCAGTTCTTC. This rearrangement joins TRBV20-1 to TRBJ2-1; 12 bases align to TRBD2. Trimming removed 5 bases from V and 6 bases from J; junction bases left unmatched: 8. The CDR3 sequence is 15 residues long. CDR1 and CDR2 from the germline V gene are DFQATT and SNEGSKA (reference sequence).

This clonotype was recorded once. The chain is built from TRBV12-3 or TRBV12-4 and TRBJ2-1, with unresolved D. V lost 6 bases, J lost 2 bases, and 17 bases lay in between. The CDR3 is made up of 16 amino acids. The CDR3 bases are TGTGCCAGCAGCCGACACCTTTCGGTTCCCTACAATGAGCAGTTCTTC. Its translation: CASSRHLSVPYNEQFF.

The rearrangement joins TRBV29-1 to TRBJ2-3; TRBD1 aligns across 8 bases. The J segment lost 3 bases and the V segment lost 6 bases, leaving 11 bases of the junction unmatched. Germline assignment: CDR1 SQVTM and CDR2 ANQGSEA. The CDR3 covers 15 residues. The chain's CDR3 is CSVSPLGQGTDTQYF. The DNA for the CDR3 is TGCAGCGTATCCCCTCTAGGACAGGGAACAGATACGCAGTATTTT.